This paragraph reports one TCR beta chain. This entry is derived from a study of blood T cell repertoires in COVID-19. Study-level information: PBMCs, B-cell-depleted T cells, or T cells were the source of the cDNA or gDNA that made up the material.

The protocol was immunoSEQ multiplex PCR, while the TCRdb copy is restricted to in-frame clones and leaves out a portion. The sample carries about 330,000 clones, 75% to 90% recorded once. Each recovered donor of Cohort 3 presented with two negative PCRs, clearance, or symptom resolution. Germline trimming cut 7 bases from V and 5 bases from J; bases unmatched to any gene: 6. The CDR3 runs 15 residues. Germline V gene data show CDR1 as SNHLY and CDR2 as FYNNEI. Sample: PBMCs or T cells enriched from blood (not recorded which). The source of this sequence is a man aged 30-40 years who had recovered from COVID-19. The V gene is TRBV2, the J gene TRBJ2-2; 11 positions match TRBD2. The CDR3 DNA reads as TGTGCCAGCAATTTAGCGGGGGGGAATACCGGGGAGCTGTTTTTT. Amino acids: CASNLAGGNTGELFF.